This T cell receptor beta chain was obtained from a study of blood T cell repertoires in COVID-19. Looked up from germline, CDR1 is SGHVS and CDR2 is FNYEAQ. The CDR3 loop spans 15 amino acids. TCRdb keeps only in-frame clones here, not all; method: immunoSEQ multiplex PCR. This sample has some 130,000 clones; just over 75% occur once, and the top ten carry less than 14%. Regarding this clone: Relative to the germline gene, one junction end is altered; a read error may explain this. Other DNA variants within this sample encode the same CDR3.

The receptor was derived from a human donor in a cohort sampled during active COVID-19. V and J are TRBV7-6 and TRBJ2-7, with a tentative D call TRBD1 (5 bases). The sample was peripheral blood. The CDR3, as DNA: TGTGCCAGTAGCTTAACAAGACAGAGTACCTACGAGCAGTACTTC. This translates into CASSLTRQSTYEQYF.